A selection of T cell receptor beta chains follows, all from one sample in a study of response to subunit inactivated influenza vaccine. TCRdb independently ran MiXCR on the RT-PCR reads; one entry per CDR3 protein. This sample has hundreds of thousands of distinct CDR3 sequences, with 16% found just once. Sequenced material: CD4+ T cells sorted from PBMCs, taken around 25 months after vaccination. Source of these receptors: a man aged 45-69 years who received an inactivated influenza vaccine. Each CDR3 is given with its conserved first and last residue. The D gene is left open where the match is weak. Rows may omit the clone size; those that give it use once, few, many or a size class.

D	size	V	J	CDR3	DNA
NA	NA	TRBV12-3/TRBV12-4	TRBJ1-5	CASSSQSYGRARNQPQHF	TGTGCCAGCAGTTCCCAGTCCTACGGCAGGGCCCGGAATCAGCCCCAGCATTTT
NA	many	TRBV12-3/TRBV12-4	TRBJ2-3	CASSFLGGTDTQYF	TGTGCCAGCAGTTTTTTAGGGGGAACAGATACGCAGTATTTT
NA	many	TRBV27	TRBJ2-7	CASSLEQGNYEQYF	TGTGCCAGCAGTTTAGAACAGGGAAACTACGAGCAGTACTTC
NA	NA	TRBV12-3/TRBV12-4	TRBJ2-5	CASSFTGSSGETQYF	TGTGCCAGCAGTTTTACAGGGTCGTCGGGAGAGACCCAGTACTTC
TRBD1	many	TRBV4-3	TRBJ2-7	CASSRYQGPGTEAYEQYF	TGCGCCAGCAGCCGATACCAGGGACCCGGGACAGAAGCCTACGAGCAGTACTTC
NA	NA	TRBV29-1	TRBJ2-7	CSVEGTGGSEQYF	TGCAGCGTCGAGGGGACCGGGGGATCCGAGCAGTACTTC
NA	NA	TRBV6-1	TRBJ2-7	CATRRNYEQYF	TGTGCCACCCGGCGGAACTACGAGCAGTACTTC
TRBD1	NA	TRBV7-9	TRBJ1-2	CASSLTGRYGYTF	TGTGCCAGCAGCCTGACAGGGCGGTATGGCTACACCTTC
TRBD1	NA	TRBV5-5	TRBJ2-1	CASNRDSYNEQFF	TGTGCCAGCAACAGGGACAGCTACAATGAGCAGTTCTTC
TRBD1	NA	TRBV20-1	TRBJ1-1	CSARDGTGGSEAFF	TGCAGTGCTAGAGATGGGACAGGGGGCTCTGAAGCTTTCTTT
NA	NA	TRBV10-3	TRBJ2-1	CAISGAGRSSYNEQFF	TGTGCCATCAGTGGTGCGGGTAGAAGCTCCTACAATGAGCAGTTCTTC
TRBD1	NA	TRBV4-3	TRBJ1-3	CASSQDPPGGSGNTIYF	TGCGCCAGCAGCCAAGATCCCCCAGGGGGCTCTGGAAACACCATATATTTT
TRBD2	NA	TRBV6-5	TRBJ2-2	CASSYSIAGGSTGELFF	TGTGCCAGCAGTTACTCAATTGCCGGGGGGTCCACCGGGGAGCTGTTTTTT
NA	NA	TRBV28	TRBJ2-7	CASSLTSRYEQYF	TGTGCCAGCAGCCTAACCTCTCGCTACGAGCAGTACTTC
NA	NA	TRBV6-1	TRBJ1-2	CASSVGWQILLNYGYTF	TGTGCCAGCAGTGTGGGATGGCAGATCCTACTTAACTATGGCTACACCTTC
NA	few	TRBV20-1	TRBJ2-7	CSFGQTYEQYF	TGCAGTTTCGGACAGACCTACGAGCAGTACTTC
NA	few	TRBV29-1	TRBJ1-5	CSVGRDQNQPQHF	TGCAGCGTTGGAAGGGACCAAAATCAGCCCCAGCATTTT
NA	few	TRBV4-2	TRBJ2-5	CASSQATGQETQYF	TGTGCCAGCAGCCAGGCTACAGGGCAAGAGACCCAGTACTTC
TRBD2	many	TRBV6-5	TRBJ2-1	CASSYPASGGALEQFF	TGTGCCAGCAGTTACCCCGCCAGCGGGGGGGCCCTTGAGCAGTTCTTC
NA	NA	TRBV5-1	TRBJ2-1	CASSLESRSSYNEQFF	TGCGCCAGCAGCCTGGAATCGAGGAGCTCCTACAATGAGCAGTTCTTC
NA	NA	TRBV20-1	TRBJ1-6	CSARRTGRDNSPLHF	TGCAGTGCTAGACGTACAGGGAGGGACAATTCACCCCTCCACTTT
NA	few	TRBV6-5	TRBJ2-3	CATRTSTDTQYF	TGTGCCACCCGGACTAGCACAGATACGCAGTATTTT
TRBD2	NA	TRBV29-1	TRBJ2-1	CSVEGAGTNYNEQFF	TGCAGCGTTGAAGGGGCCGGGACTAACTACAATGAGCAGTTCTTC
NA	NA	TRBV29-1	TRBJ2-2	CSVGLLNTGELFF	TGCAGCGTTGGGCTTCTTAACACCGGGGAGCTGTTTTTT
TRBD2	NA	TRBV14	TRBJ2-3	CASSQDIGGRALGDTQYF	TGTGCCAGCAGCCAAGATATCGGCGGGAGGGCCCTCGGAGATACGCAGTATTTT
NA	few	TRBV5-1	TRBJ2-5	CASSLGSLTQYF	TGCGCCAGCAGCTTGGGGTCCCTGACCCAGTACTTC
NA	few	TRBV4-1	TRBJ1-5	CASSIQRTGNQPQHF	TGCGCCAGCAGCATACAGAGGACGGGCAATCAGCCCCAGCATTTT
NA	NA	TRBV12-3/TRBV12-4	TRBJ2-7	CASSLTLAFYEQYF	TGTGCCAGCAGTTTAACCTTGGCGTTTTACGAGCAGTACTTC
TRBD2	few	TRBV5-1	TRBJ2-7	CASSLAGGRTSYEQYF	TGCGCCAGCAGCTTGGCCGGGGGGAGAACAAGCTACGAGCAGTACTTC
TRBD1	NA	TRBV6-2/TRBV6-3	TRBJ1-1	CASTGTANTEAFF	TGTGCCAGCACCGGGACAGCAAACACTGAAGCTTTCTTT
TRBD2	many	TRBV29-1	TRBJ2-7	CSVVPLAGHEQYF	TGCAGCGTTGTTCCCCTAGCGGGCCACGAGCAGTACTTC
TRBD2	NA	TRBV5-1	TRBJ2-1	CASSQTSGGAGIYNEQFF	TGCGCCAGCAGCCAGACTAGCGGGGGGGCCGGAATCTACAATGAGCAGTTCTTC
NA	NA	TRBV3-1	TRBJ2-5	CASSRGWNQETQYF	TGTGCCAGCAGCAGAGGGTGGAACCAAGAGACCCAGTACTTC
NA	NA	TRBV4-1	TRBJ1-2	CASSQDSSGFGYTF	TGCGCCAGCAGCCAAGATTCGTCCGGATTTGGCTACACCTTC
TRBD2	NA	TRBV11-2	TRBJ2-3	CASSRGGLANPVGDTQYF	TGTGCCAGCAGCAGAGGGGGACTAGCGAATCCGGTTGGAGATACGCAGTATTTT
NA	NA	TRBV12-3/TRBV12-4	TRBJ1-1	CASSFSDMNTEAFF	TGTGCCAGCAGTTTCTCGGATATGAACACTGAAGCTTTCTTT
NA	few	TRBV15	TRBJ1-2	CATSIDTNYGYTF	TGTGCCACCAGTATTGACACAAACTATGGCTACACCTTC
NA	NA	TRBV12-3/TRBV12-4	TRBJ1-6	CASSPSGWANSPLHF	TGTGCCAGCAGTCCTTCTGGGTGGGCTAATTCACCCCTCCACTTT
NA	few	TRBV12-3/TRBV12-4	TRBJ2-7	CASSFAGGRREQYF	TGTGCCAGCAGTTTTGCTGGCGGCCGAAGGGAGCAGTACTTC
TRBD2	many	TRBV20-1	TRBJ2-1	CSAPTLAGAYNEQFF	TGCAGTGCACCGACTTTAGCGGGAGCCTACAATGAGCAGTTCTTC